Presented here are 20 T cell receptor beta chains from one specimen sequenced in a study of cytomegalovirus exposure and HLA in healthy donors (dated by TCRdb to the late 2010s). Library creation used the immunoSEQ multiplex PCR assay. For the multiplex PCR, a mixture combining 60 forward primers for TCR Vbeta segments and 13 reverse primers for TCR Jbeta segments was used. TCRdb obtained this table from immuneACCESS and retained in-frame rearrangements with V and J assigned. These tables miss some clones; where compared with another copy, unresolved V genes account for less than half of the shortfall, and the remainder is unexplained. For this sample the table gives 150,000 to 200,000 clones, of which more than 60% were detected only once. The top ten clones comprise less than 11% of the sample. Sequencing input: PBMCs. The receptors were sampled from a man younger than 45 in good health and CMV-seropositive.

This rearrangement joins TRBV7-3 to TRBJ2-3; 9 bases are a match to TRBD2. The V segment lost 5 bases and the J segment 3 bases; nucleotides outside the gene matches: 9. The CDR3 runs 16 residues. Germline V CDR1 and CDR2: SGHTA, FQGTGA. The CDR3 nucleotides read TGTGCCAGCAGCGGGGTAGCGGGAGCGGGGACAGATACGCAGTATTTT. It specifies CASSGVAGAGTDTQYF.

The gene calls are TRBV18 and TRBJ1-1, with 7 bases matching TRBD1. Germline CDR1 and CDR2: KGHSH and LQKENI. Trimming cost V 4 bases and J 8 bases; bases outside gene matches: 13. CDR3 length: 15 residues. The CDR3 nucleotides are TGTGCCAGCTCACAATCGGTCGGACAGGCGGAAGAAGCTTTCTTT. Protein: CASSQSVGQAEEAFF. The full variable domain, in which reference TRBV18 and TRBJ1-1 provide the parts outside the CDR3, is NAGVMQNPRHLVRRRGQEARLRCSPMKGHSHVYWYRQLPEEGLKFMVYLQKENIIDESGMPKERFSAEFPKEGPSILRIQQVVRGDSAAYFCASSQSVGQAEEAFFGQGTRLTVV.

The table lists this clone with a count of one. The V gene is TRBV5-1, the J gene TRBJ2-5; TRBD2 aligns across 8 bases. TRBJ2-7 explains the end of the DNA better; the J call may be wrong. This CDR3 comprises 14 residues. Germline V gene sequence: CDR1 SGHRS, CDR2 YFSETQ. CDR3 in DNA: TGCGCCAGCAGCTCATTTAGCGGGACCTACGAGCAGTACTTC. Translation gives CASSSFSGTYEQYF.

The chain is built from TRBV5-1 and TRBJ2-1, with 8 bases that match TRBD1. Germline V gives CDR1 SGHRS, CDR2 YFSETQ. Unmatched junction bases numbered 6, after V lost 6 bases and J lost 4 bases. CDR3 length: 14 amino acids. In DNA form, the CDR3 reads TGCGCCAGCACTAGGACAGGGCAATACAATGAGCAGTTCTTC. It encodes CASTRTGQYNEQFF.

The count of this clone is one. The chain combines TRBV5-1 with TRBJ2-2; 8 bases align to TRBD2. The germline CDR1 and CDR2 sequences are SGHRS and YFSETQ. V was pared by 4 bases and J by 4 bases, with 3 bases of the junction left unmatched. The CDR3 has 14 residues. This CDR3 is CASSTSGSTGELFF. CDR3 sequence (DNA): TGCGCCAGCAGCACTAGCGGAAGCACCGGGGAGCTGTTTTTT.

The chain is built from TRBV2 and TRBJ2-1, with 12 bases aligning to TRBD2. CDR1 and CDR2 from the germline V gene are SNHLY and FYNNEI. The ends lost 8 bases at V and 10 bases at J; junction bases unmatched: 6. The CDR3 consists of 13 residues. DNA of the CDR3: TGTGCCAGCGTACTAGCGGGAGGCGGGGAGCAGTTCTTC. Residues: CASVLAGGGEQFF.

V is TRBV27 and J is TRBJ2-7; 13 bases align to TRBD2. CDR1 and CDR2 from the germline V gene are MNHEY and SMNVEV (reference sequence). With V trimmed by 7 bases and J by 2 bases, 5 bases remained unmatched. This CDR3 spans 15 amino acids. The CDR3 here is CASKLAGGPPYEQYF. The DNA for the CDR3 is TGTGCCAGCAAACTAGCGGGAGGGCCCCCCTACGAGCAGTACTTC.

J is TRBJ1-5 and V is TRBV28, with no clear D. Germline CDR1 and CDR2: MDHEN and SYDVKM. This CDR3 is built from 14 residues. Trimming cost V 2 bases and J 5 bases, with 10 bases left between them. DNA for the CDR3: TGTGCCAGCAGTTTAGTAGGGAGTCATCAGCCCCAGCATTTT. Translated, it gives CASSLVGSHQPQHF. Full variable domain (missing parts from reference TRBV28 and TRBJ1-5): DVKVTQSSRYLVKRTGEKVFLECVQDMDHENMFWYRQDPGLGLRLIYFSYDVKMKEKGDIPEGYSVSREKKERFSLILESASTNQTSMYLCASSLVGSHQPQHFGDGTRLSIL.

V and J are TRBV5-4 and TRBJ2-3; 10 nucleotides agree with TRBD2. Losses at the gene ends were 0 bases for V and 4 bases for J; bases not matched to a gene: 2. Germline V gene lookup returns CDR1 SGHNT and CDR2 YYREEE (reference sequence). The CDR3 has 15 amino acids. The CDR3 sequence: CASSLASGSADTQYF. CDR3 nucleotide sequence: TGTGCCAGCAGCTTGGCTAGCGGGAGCGCAGATACGCAGTATTTT.

CDR3 nucleotides: TGCGCCAGCAGCACAGGGGGGGAATTCTATGGCTACACCTTC. As protein: CASSTGGEFYGYTF. The chain employs TRBV5-1 and TRBJ1-2; 8 bases are a match to TRBD1. The germline V gene encodes CDR1 SGHRS and CDR2 YFSETQ. The trim removed 4 bases at V and 4 bases at J, leaving 6 bases unmatched. The CDR3 is 14 amino acids.

The CDR3 bases are TGTGCTAGTGGTTTGCCCCGCGCCCTGGGGACTAGCGGGAGGAGGGCAGATACGCAGTATTTT. As protein: CASGLPRALGTSGRRADTQYF. This chain uses TRBV12-5 with TRBJ2-3; 15 bases line up with TRBD2. With V trimmed by 2 bases and J by 4 bases, 16 bases remained unmatched. CDR1 is LGHNT and CDR2 is FRNRAP in the germline V gene. This CDR3 region has 21 residues.

Remarks on this clone: An end of the junction does not agree with germline; a read error may underlie this. The CDR3: CASSYSPGSIDTQYF. The CDR3 DNA is TGTGCCAGCAGTTACTCTCCCGGGAGCATAGATACGCAGTATTTT. The chain joins TRBV6-6 to TRBJ2-3; the D gene is possibly TRBD2 (6 bases). The CDR3 length is 15 residues. The germline gives CDR1 MNHNY, CDR2 SVGAGI (reference sequence).

The V and J genes are TRBV2 and TRBJ1-1; 7 positions agree with TRBD1. The V segment lost 5 bases and the J segment 2 bases; nucleotides outside the gene matches: 5. This CDR3 spans 14 amino acids. Germline CDR1 SNHLY, CDR2 FYNNEI. The CDR3 loop reads CASSPRQGNTEAFF. The CDR3 DNA reads as TGTGCCAGCAGTCCCAGACAGGGCAACACTGAAGCTTTCTTT.

This clone was found a few times. V and J are TRBV30 and TRBJ1-3; 7 positions agree with TRBD1. Trimming at V came to 5 bases and at J to 3 bases, leaving 7 bases not matched to a gene. Germline CDR1 reads GTSNPN; CDR2 reads SVGIG (reference sequence). The CDR3 consists of 14 residues. In DNA, the CDR3 is TGTGCCTGGTCTGGACAGGTTTATGGAAACACCATATATTTT. Translation: CAWSGQVYGNTIYF.

The rearrangement links TRBV10-1 to TRBJ2-7; tentatively, D is TRBD2 (6 bases). The CDR3 totals 14 residues. Trimming left V 3 bases short and J 7 bases short, with 16 bases between. Germline loops: CDR1 WNHNN, CDR2 SYGVQD (reference sequence). The CDR3 protein is CASSDGGSHQEQYF. CDR3 DNA sequence: TGCGCCAGCAGTGACGGGGGTTCGCATCAAGAGCAGTACTTC.

V usage is TRBV7-8 and J usage is TRBJ1-4; D ambiguous. This CDR3 spans 14 amino acids. V lost 5 bases and J 7 bases, leaving 14 bases between the germline ends. Germline CDR1 SGHVS, CDR2 FQNEAQ. The DNA of the CDR3 is TGTGCCAGCAGCCCGGACGGGGTTGGTGAAAAACTGTTTTTT. This gives the protein CASSPDGVGEKLFF. The full variable domain, its missing parts supplied by reference TRBV7-8 and TRBJ1-4, is GAGVSQSPRYKVAKRGQDVALRCDPISGHVSLFWYQQALGQGPEFLTYFQNEAQLDKSGLPSDRFFAERPEGSVSTLKIQRTQQEDSAVYLCASSPDGVGEKLFFGSGTQLSVL.

This clone was detected only a few times. The chain joins TRBV27 to TRBJ1-5; 7 nucleotides agree with TRBD1. The CDR3 has 15 amino acids. In germline, CDR1 is MNHEY, CDR2 SMNVEV (reference sequence). V trimming: 3 bases; J trimming: 5 bases; junction bases outside the gene matches: 7. CDR3 loop: CASSFRAGGDQPQHF. Written as DNA, the CDR3 is TGTGCCAGCAGTTTCAGGGCAGGGGGAGATCAGCCCCAGCATTTT.

Here the CDR3 reads CASSPLGQSWNTGELFF. The CDR3 DNA sequence: TGTGCCAGTAGTCCCCTGGGACAGTCATGGAACACCGGGGAGCTGTTTTTT. The J gene is TRBJ2-2, the V gene TRBV19, with 7 bases that match TRBD1. CDR1 and CDR2 from the germline V gene are LNHDA and SQIVND (reference sequence). The CDR3 is 17 residues long. The junction had 10 bases not matched to a gene; V was cut back by 5 bases and J by 1 base.

Only a few counts were recorded for this clone. This chain joins TRBV25-1 and TRBJ1-4, with 10 bases fitting TRBD1. From germline, CDR1 is MGHDK and CDR2 SYGVNS. The CDR3 extends over 14 amino acids. Trimming cost V 4 bases and J 7 bases; bases outside gene matches: 3. CDR3 in DNA: TGTGCCAGCAGTGTCGGGACAGGGGTTGAAAAACTGTTTTTT. Its protein product is CASSVGTGVEKLFF.

The J gene is TRBJ1-4, the V gene TRBV10-2; D may be TRBD1 (6 bases). Germline CDR1 is WSHSY and CDR2 is SAAADI. The CDR3 has 13 amino acids. Trimming stripped 4 bases from V and 7 bases from J, with 10 bases between. CDR3 DNA: TGCGCCAGCAGTGCAACGACAGGTGAAAAACTGTTTTTT. It encodes CASSATTGEKLFF.